This T cell receptor beta chain originates from a study of blood T cell repertoires in COVID-19. About the research overall: The origin of the acute and convalescent COVID-19 samples was the United States, Italy and Spain.

The CDR3 length is 15 residues. Germline lookup yields CDR1 SNHLY and CDR2 FYNNEI. Trimming shortened V by 3 bases and J by 4 bases, and 13 bases separated the two germline ends. The data were produced by immunoSEQ multiplex PCR, yet TCRdb's version contains in-frame clones alone and is incomplete. Among about 250,000 clones, roughly 89% were seen once, and the ten largest hold 0.75% to 0.9%. The chain has TRBV2 and TRBJ1-3; possible D gene TRBD1, 6 bases. This clonotype was obtained from a man aged 25-45 years with acute or convalescent COVID-19. Sequencing was carried out using peripheral blood. The CDR3 DNA follows: TGTGCCAGCAGTGACAGGGGTTCAGCGGGAAACACCATATATTTT. Translated, it gives CASSDRGSAGNTIYF.